Presented here are 24 T cell receptor beta chains from one specimen sequenced in a study of blood T cell repertoires in COVID-19. TCRdb's copy holds only in-frame clones and misses some; the assay was immunoSEQ multiplex PCR. The table lists a few hundred thousand clones, 70% to 90% of them singletons. The sample was PBMCs or T cells enriched from blood (not recorded which). Every receptor here comes from a young man who had recovered from COVID-19.

This clone was counted a single time. This chain connects TRBV3-1 (or the pseudogene TRBV3-2) to TRBJ1-6; 7 positions match TRBD1. CDR1 LGHDT and CDR2 YNNKEL come from the germline V gene (reference sequence). The J segment lost 6 bases and the V segment lost 1 base, leaving 12 bases of the junction unmatched. The CDR3 totals 18 residues. CDR3 in DNA: TGTGCCAGCAGCCAAGTGGCGGGACAGCGAGGATTTAATTCACCCCTCCACTTT. Translated, it gives CASSQVAGQRGFNSPLHF.

The chain carries TRBV25-1 and TRBJ1-3; TRBD1 might be the D (5 bases). The CDR3 covers 12 residues. The germline V gene encodes CDR1 MGHDK and CDR2 SYGVNS. The V and J ends lost 4 bases and 4 bases respectively, with 5 bases between them. CDR3 region: CASSGTGNTIYF. CDR3 DNA sequence: TGTGCCAGCAGTGGGACAGGAAACACCATATATTTT.

The chain combines TRBV6-6 with TRBJ1-4; 12 positions match TRBD1. The CDR3 has 17 amino acids. Per the germline V gene, CDR1 is MNHNY and CDR2 is SVGAGI (reference sequence). The trim removed 5 bases at V and 6 bases at J, leaving 10 bases unmatched. CDR3 DNA: TGTGCCAGCAGTCCCCTGGGACAGGGGGCCCCTGATGAAAAACTGTTTTTT. This gives the protein CASSPLGQGAPDEKLFF.

A single count supports this clone. The rearrangement uses TRBV28 and TRBJ2-3; D might be TRBD1 (5 bases). Germline CDR1 is MDHEN and CDR2 is SYDVKM. This CDR3 is built from 14 residues. Trimming took 4 bases from V and 4 from J, leaving 12 bases between them. The CDR3 reads CASSWAGKADTQYF. The DNA for the CDR3 is TGTGCCAGCAGTTGGGCAGGGAAGGCAGATACGCAGTATTTT.

This chain connects TRBV6-1 to TRBJ2-2; D possibly corresponds to TRBD2 (6 bases). Germline loops: CDR1 MNHNS, CDR2 SASEGT. This CDR3 spans 16 amino acids. V lost 0 bases and J 4 bases, leaving 12 bases between the germline ends. CDR3 sequence (DNA): TGTGCCAGCAGTGAAGCGCATCTGGGAGGCACCGGGGAGCTGTTTTTT. Its translation: CASSEAHLGGTGELFF.

This CDR3 is CASSQAAAGNYEQYF. Here the CDR3 DNA reads TGTGCCAGCAGCCAAGCGGCCGCAGGAAACTACGAGCAGTACTTC. The chain joins TRBV3-1 (or the pseudogene TRBV3-2) to TRBJ2-7; D is uncertain. Germline CDR1 and CDR2: LGHDT and YNNKEL (reference sequence). V gave up 1 base and J gave up 3 bases, with 13 bases separating them. The CDR3 runs 15 residues.

The chain couples TRBV9 to TRBJ2-7; TRBD2 matches at 12 bases. The CDR3 loop spans 14 amino acids. The V gene end was trimmed by 9 bases and the J gene end by 5 bases; junction bases not matched to a gene: 9. CDR1 and CDR2 (germline): SGDLS, YYNGEE. The CDR3 DNA is TGTGCCAAAACCCGACTAGCGGGAGCTGACGAGCAGTACTTC. Its protein product is CAKTRLAGADEQYF.

V is TRBV3-1 (or the pseudogene TRBV3-2) and J is TRBJ2-5, with 16 positions matching TRBD2. Germline V gives CDR1 LGHDT, CDR2 YNNKEL (reference sequence). The CDR3 length is 17 residues. The V and J ends lost 0 bases and 5 bases, in that order; junction bases with no gene match: 3. CDR3 coding DNA: TGTGCCAGCAGCCAAGAGGGACTAGCGGGAGGGCACGAGACCCAGTACTTC. Residues: CASSQEGLAGGHETQYF.

The chain is built from TRBV7-2 and TRBJ2-1; TRBD1 matches at 9 bases. After removal of 2 bases from V and 7 bases from J, the junction contained 3 bases not matched to a gene. CDR3 length: 14 amino acids. Germline V gene sequence: CDR1 SGHTA, CDR2 FQGNSA. The CDR3 protein is CASSLMTGGNEQFF. Written as DNA, the CDR3 is TGTGCCAGCAGCTTAATGACAGGGGGGAATGAGCAGTTCTTC. The full variable domain, its missing parts supplied by reference TRBV7-2 and TRBJ2-1, is GAGVSQSPSNKVTEKGKDVELRCDPISGHTALYWYRQSLGQGLEFLIYFQGNSAPDKSGLPSDRFSAERTGGSVSTLTIQRTQQEDSAVYLCASSLMTGGNEQFFGPGTRLTVL.

The rearrangement joins TRBV2 to TRBJ2-1, with 10 bases identical to TRBD1. The germline V gene encodes CDR1 SNHLY and CDR2 FYNNEI. V lost 7 bases, J lost 0 bases, and 12 bases stayed unmatched. The CDR3 contains 18 residues. The CDR3: CASKRDRGLKSSYNEQFF. The CDR3 region has the DNA TGTGCCAGCAAGAGGGACAGGGGCCTTAAGAGCTCCTACAATGAGCAGTTCTTC. The full variable domain, with the rest looked up from reference TRBV2 and TRBJ2-1, is EPEVTQTPSHQVTQMGQEVILRCVPISNHLYFYWYRQILGQKVEFLVSFYNNEISEKSEIFDDQFSVERPDGSNFTLKIRSTKLEDSAMYFCASKRDRGLKSSYNEQFFGPGTRLTVL.

The chain has TRBV10-3 and TRBJ2-2, with D unclear. CDR3 length: 13 amino acids. The germline gives CDR1 ENHRY, CDR2 SYGVKD. V gave up 2 bases and J gave up 13 bases, with 14 bases separating them. CDR3: CAISEGSRGGLFF. The CDR3 nucleotides read TGTGCCATCAGTGAGGGATCCCGAGGTGGGCTGTTTTTT.

V gene TRBV12-3 or TRBV12-4 combines with J gene TRBJ1-1; a possible D gene is TRBD1 (6 bases). The ends were cut back, 5 bases at V and 1 base at J, with 8 bases in the middle. CDR3 length: 13 residues. The CDR3 loop is CASSEQGNTEAFF. The CDR3 nucleotides read TGTGCCAGCAGTGAACAGGGGAACACTGAAGCTTTCTTT.

This chain connects TRBV5-4 to TRBJ2-4; 7 positions match TRBD1. The CDR3 is 15 amino acids. Germline CDR1 reads SGHNT; CDR2 reads YYREEE (reference sequence). J lost 9 bases, V lost 3 bases, and 12 bases had no gene match. Written as DNA, the CDR3 is TGTGCCAGCAGCTCGACACAGGGGAAGAGTAGCATTCAGTACTTC. This sequence encodes CASSSTQGKSSIQYF. The entire variable domain, with the rest obtained from reference TRBV5-4 and TRBJ2-4, is as follows: ETGVTQSPTHLIKTRGQQVTLRCSSQSGHNTVSWYQQALGQGPQFIFQYYREEENGRGNFPPRFSGLQFPNYSSELNVNALELDDSALYLCASSSTQGKSSIQYFGAGTRLSVL.

This clone was seen only a few times. The V gene is TRBV19, the J gene TRBJ1-5; D is undetermined. CDR1 LNHDA and CDR2 SQIVND come from the germline V gene (reference sequence). This CDR3 region has 15 residues. Deletions cut 3 bases from V and 2 bases from J, with 11 bases between. As DNA, the CDR3 is TGTGCCAGTAGTATCAAGGGAGTACGCAATCAGCCCCAGCATTTT. Translating gives CASSIKGVRNQPQHF.

The CDR3 bases are TGCGCCAGCAGTCAGTTAACAGGTAGTGATGAAAAACTGTTTTTT. Translating gives CASSQLTGSDEKLFF. The V call is TRBV23-1, the J call TRBJ1-4, with D maybe TRBD1 (5 bases). TRBV23-1 is filed as an ORF, its function uncertain. V was shortened by 3 bases and J by 6 bases, with 14 bases between the two germline ends. The length of the CDR3 is 15 residues.

This clone was detected once. The V call is TRBV29-1, the J call TRBJ1-4, with 12 bases fitting TRBD1. The ends lost 4 bases at V and 8 bases at J; junction bases unmatched: 2. The CDR3 has 13 amino acids. Germline V gene sequence: CDR1 SQVTM, CDR2 ANQGSEA. The CDR3 is CSVGDRGQEKLFF. CDR3 bases: TGCAGCGTTGGGGACAGGGGGCAGGAAAAACTGTTTTTT.

This chain uses TRBV30 with TRBJ1-1, with unresolved D. Germline V CDR1 and CDR2: GTSNPN, SVGIG (reference sequence). V lost 5 bases and J 1 base, leaving 11 bases between the germline ends. The CDR3 has 13 amino acids. The CDR3 loop is CAWVADSNTEAFF. The CDR3 coding sequence is TGTGCCTGGGTGGCAGACTCGAACACTGAAGCTTTCTTT.

The chain joins TRBV11-2 to TRBJ1-6; 11 nucleotides align to TRBD1. The germline V gene has CDR1 SGHAT and CDR2 FQNNGV. The CDR3 length is 19 residues. Unmatched junction bases numbered 16, after V lost 4 bases and J lost 8 bases. CDR3 sequence: CASSSLHLDRGLRDSPLHF. CDR3 DNA sequence: TGTGCCAGCAGCTCACTCCATCTGGACAGGGGGCTGAGGGATTCACCCCTCCACTTT.

This clone occurred once. The chain is built from TRBV12-3 or TRBV12-4 and TRBJ2-1, with D possibly TRBD2 on 6 matching bases. Deletions cut 6 bases from V and 2 bases from J, with 8 bases between. This CDR3 has 13 amino acids. CDR3 sequence: CASSLAPYNEQFF. The DNA for the CDR3 is TGTGCCAGCAGCCTAGCGCCCTACAATGAGCAGTTCTTC.

This rearrangement joins TRBV25-1 to TRBJ1-1, with TRBD1 as a possible D gene (6 bases). The V end was cut by 6 bases, the J end by 4 bases, with 12 bases between. The CDR3 has 13 residues. From germline, CDR1 is MGHDK and CDR2 SYGVNS. This chain's CDR3 is CASRSGGATEAFF. The CDR3 region has the DNA TGTGCCAGCAGGTCGGGGGGGGCCACTGAAGCTTTCTTT.

V usage is TRBV6-2 or TRBV6-3 and J usage is TRBJ1-2, with D perhaps matching TRBD1 (6 bases). Trimming left V 0 bases short and J 7 bases short, with 21 bases between. CDR1 is MNHEY, CDR2 SVGEGT, per germline. This CDR3 spans 17 amino acids. The CDR3 nucleotides are TGTGCCAGCAGTTACTCGACGGTGTTGGCAGGGGTCGGTGGCTACACCTTC. This encodes CASSYSTVLAGVGGYTF.

The J gene is TRBJ2-1, the V gene TRBV7-2, with a weak D call TRBD2 (6 bases). The CDR3 runs 14 residues. V shed 5 bases and J shed 5 bases, with 13 bases lying between them. CDR1 and CDR2 from the germline V gene are SGHTA and FQGNSA. The CDR3 bases are TGTGCCAGCAGCCCCGGGACTGGAGACAATGAGCAGTTCTTC. Translation: CASSPGTGDNEQFF.

The genes are TRBV10-1 and TRBJ2-1; a weak D match, TRBD1 (6 bases). Germline V CDR1 and CDR2: WNHNN, SYGVQD (reference sequence). The length of the CDR3 is 12 residues. V lost 3 bases to trimming and J lost 6 bases, with 6 bases between them. The CDR3 sequence is CASSDRGNEQFF. For the CDR3, the DNA is TGCGCCAGCAGTGACAGGGGCAATGAGCAGTTCTTC.

This sequence joins TRBV3-1 (or the pseudogene TRBV3-2) and TRBJ2-2; D ambiguous. CDR3 length equals 18 residues. Germline V CDR1 and CDR2: LGHDT, YNNKEL (reference sequence). The V and J ends lost 1 base and 4 bases respectively, with 19 bases between them. CDR3 region: CASSQGVGWAGLTGELFF. The DNA for the CDR3 is TGTGCCAGCAGCCAAGGCGTAGGTTGGGCAGGCCTCACCGGGGAGCTGTTTTTT.